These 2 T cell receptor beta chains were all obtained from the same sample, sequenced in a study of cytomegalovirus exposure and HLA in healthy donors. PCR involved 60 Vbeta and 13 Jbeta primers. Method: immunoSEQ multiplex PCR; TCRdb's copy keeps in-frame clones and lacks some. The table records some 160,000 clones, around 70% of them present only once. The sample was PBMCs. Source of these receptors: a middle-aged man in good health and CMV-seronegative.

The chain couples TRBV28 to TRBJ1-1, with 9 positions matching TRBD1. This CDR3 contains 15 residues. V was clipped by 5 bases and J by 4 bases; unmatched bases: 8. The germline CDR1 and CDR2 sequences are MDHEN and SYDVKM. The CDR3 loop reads CASSTRQGGVTEAFF. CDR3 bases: TGTGCCAGCAGTACCCGACAGGGGGGGGTCACTGAAGCTTTCTTT.

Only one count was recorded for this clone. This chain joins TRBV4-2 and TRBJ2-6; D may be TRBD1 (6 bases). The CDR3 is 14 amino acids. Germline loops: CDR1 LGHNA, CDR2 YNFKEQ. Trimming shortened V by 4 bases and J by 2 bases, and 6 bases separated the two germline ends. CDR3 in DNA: TGTGCCAGCAGCCCAGGGGCTGGGGCCAACGTCCTGACTTTC. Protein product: CASSPGAGANVLTF.